This T cell receptor beta chain was identified in a study of T cell repertoires in cytomegalovirus infection (dated by TCRdb to between 2019 and 2020). Regarding the research as a whole: The HLA type of each donor mattered for the analysis, because public TCR beta signatures pointed to carriage of CMV infection along with the matching HLA type.

The junction shows trimming of 4 bases on V and 9 bases on J, plus 13 bases between the germline ends. Including cysteine and phenylalanine, the CDR3 has 12 amino acids. Just the 36-base CDR3 DNA is kept, in frame starting at base 1. CDR1 and CDR2 were assigned from the germline V gene as SQVTM and ANQGSEA. Sequencing took place on an Illumina HiSeq 1500. The public reads were reanalyzed by TCRdb: fastp trimming at Q25, MiXCR alignment, in-frame beta chains only. Under each unique CDR3 protein, matching rows form one entry showing the most common genes and DNA. The sample table contains some 300,000 distinct CDR3 sequences; only one count was recorded for about a tenth of them. The ten biggest clones cover less than 3% of the sample. The paper as a whole reports these results and caveats: Cumulative frequency of public TCR beta family members discriminated carriers of CMV infection plus the relevant HLA type in this cohort and an independent roughly 330-donor cohort. In the ex vivo response, HLA-C-restricted CMV-specific TCR beta clonotypes were dominant, and in two of eight donors the single most frequent clonotype came from this HLA-C-restricted group.

On this clonotype: It lacks a known antigen. Base qualities are not at hand, and no much larger clone is one base apart.

The V and J segments used are TRBV29-1 and TRBJ2-1; a weak D assignment points to TRBD2 (5 bases agree). Sequenced: PBMCs. The TCR was taken from a human donor in good health (CMV status not recorded). Some clones in this sample may be carry-over from other donors' samples. The base sequence is TGCAGCGTTGGGCTTGGTGGGAGTGAGCAGTTCTTC. Protein translation: CSVGLGGSEQFF.